This is a list of T cell receptor beta chains from one sample in a study of T cells in Graves' hyperthyroidism and ophthalmopathy. TCRdb used MiXCR to reprocess the multiplex PCR reads, holding one entry per CDR3 protein. In the table there are about 420,000 distinct CDR3 sequences, around 15% of which are singletons. Sequencing used blood. The receptors here all came from a woman aged 18-30 years with Graves' hyperthyroidism. Both conserved end residues are part of each CDR3.

j_gene: TRBJ2-7
v_gene: TRBV5-1
CDR3aa: CASSPQGGYEQYF

j_gene: TRBJ2-7
v_gene: TRBV28
CDR3aa: CASSSPGKGEQYF

j_gene: TRBJ2-7
v_gene: TRBV28
CDR3aa: CASSLTGILLEQYF

j_gene: TRBJ2-7
v_gene: TRBV9
CDR3aa: CASSGEASGSEEQYF

j_gene: TRBJ1-1
v_gene: TRBV4-1
CDR3aa: CASSQYSLNTEAFF

j_gene: TRBJ1-3
v_gene: TRBV7-9
CDR3aa: CASSLEDSGNTIYF

j_gene: TRBJ2-3
v_gene: TRBV6-5
CDR3aa: CASSYGRQGGTDTQYF

j_gene: TRBJ1-2
v_gene: TRBV28
CDR3aa: CASSFGATDYGYTF

j_gene: TRBJ2-5
v_gene: TRBV7-2
CDR3aa: CASSLSGTGVQETQYF

j_gene: TRBJ2-7
v_gene: TRBV27
CDR3aa: CASGYADELYEQYF

j_gene: TRBJ2-7
v_gene: TRBV6-2/TRBV6-3
CDR3aa: CASSYGAGGEQYF

j_gene: TRBJ2-3
v_gene: TRBV6-2/TRBV6-3
CDR3aa: CASGASWGRADTQYF

j_gene: TRBJ2-5
v_gene: TRBV20-1
CDR3aa: CSARNSATRRDQYF

j_gene: TRBJ1-5
v_gene: TRBV28
CDR3aa: CATRVGTGGNQPQHF

j_gene: TRBJ1-1
v_gene: TRBV30
CDR3aa: CAWRRPDRMNTEAFF

j_gene: TRBJ2-2
v_gene: TRBV7-3
CDR3aa: CASSPTSGRARTGELFF

j_gene: TRBJ2-7
v_gene: TRBV28
CDR3aa: CASSFPRTPYEQYF

j_gene: TRBJ2-1
v_gene: TRBV20-1
CDR3aa: CSARPLGTSGSKNEQFF

j_gene: TRBJ1-1
v_gene: TRBV7-9
CDR3aa: CASSQGGGLGAFF

j_gene: TRBJ1-5
v_gene: TRBV20-1
CDR3aa: CSARVSGGGNQPQHF

j_gene: TRBJ2-4
v_gene: TRBV14
CDR3aa: CASSHRDGGIAKNIQYF

j_gene: TRBJ1-6
v_gene: TRBV10-3
CDR3aa: CAISESQGRSPLHF

j_gene: TRBJ1-1
v_gene: TRBV28
CDR3aa: CASSSPPTGGTEAFF

j_gene: TRBJ1-1
v_gene: TRBV28
CDR3aa: CASSPNLFTEAFF

j_gene: TRBJ1-1
v_gene: TRBV18
CDR3aa: CASSPTGGSAEAFF

j_gene: TRBJ1-2
v_gene: TRBV5-1
CDR3aa: CASSLALVGHRGANTDNYGYTF

j_gene: TRBJ2-7
v_gene: TRBV27
CDR3aa: CASSAVGTGGLEQYF

j_gene: TRBJ2-1
v_gene: TRBV10-1
CDR3aa: CASSDQGEDEQFF

j_gene: TRBJ1-1
v_gene: TRBV15
CDR3aa: CATSRDRTGTEAFF

j_gene: TRBJ1-1
v_gene: TRBV9
CDR3aa: CASSVGPGANTEAFF

j_gene: TRBJ2-2
v_gene: TRBV11-2
CDR3aa: CASSPGTGVWTGELFF

j_gene: TRBJ1-2
v_gene: TRBV2
CDR3aa: CASHTDNYGYTF

j_gene: TRBJ2-5
v_gene: TRBV7-2
CDR3aa: CASSRVQGVQETQYF

j_gene: TRBJ2-5
v_gene: TRBV6-1
CDR3aa: CASSEYGTGGAKTQYF

j_gene: TRBJ1-1
v_gene: TRBV28
CDR3aa: CASSLTGPNTEAFF

j_gene: TRBJ2-2
v_gene: TRBV29-1
CDR3aa: CSVTLNTGELFF

j_gene: TRBJ2-7
v_gene: TRBV25-1
CDR3aa: CASSEGLAGAYEQYF

j_gene: TRBJ2-7
v_gene: TRBV15
CDR3aa: CATSRDLEGPYEQYF

j_gene: TRBJ2-4
v_gene: TRBV11-2
CDR3aa: CASSLTGLAKNIQYF

j_gene: TRBJ1-2
v_gene: TRBV20-1
CDR3aa: CSARSTRTYGYTF

j_gene: TRBJ2-7
v_gene: TRBV11-2
CDR3aa: CASSSDLAPLFQQYF

j_gene: TRBJ1-1
v_gene: TRBV28
CDR3aa: CASRYRGLETEAFF

j_gene: TRBJ1-1
v_gene: TRBV11-1
CDR3aa: CASSLAGAGNTEAFF

j_gene: TRBJ1-1
v_gene: TRBV28
CDR3aa: CASTHREATEAFF

j_gene: TRBJ1-2
v_gene: TRBV7-2
CDR3aa: CASSLRTANYGYTF

j_gene: TRBJ1-5
v_gene: TRBV6-1
CDR3aa: CASSEEDGNNQPQHF

j_gene: TRBJ2-7
v_gene: TRBV7-2
CDR3aa: CASSRTGFEVYEQYF

j_gene: TRBJ1-1
v_gene: TRBV5-6
CDR3aa: CASSLGWRQIMNTEAFF

j_gene: TRBJ2-7
v_gene: TRBV7-2
CDR3aa: CASSSTSLWRGEQYF

j_gene: TRBJ2-5
v_gene: TRBV20-1
CDR3aa: CSARLGETQYF